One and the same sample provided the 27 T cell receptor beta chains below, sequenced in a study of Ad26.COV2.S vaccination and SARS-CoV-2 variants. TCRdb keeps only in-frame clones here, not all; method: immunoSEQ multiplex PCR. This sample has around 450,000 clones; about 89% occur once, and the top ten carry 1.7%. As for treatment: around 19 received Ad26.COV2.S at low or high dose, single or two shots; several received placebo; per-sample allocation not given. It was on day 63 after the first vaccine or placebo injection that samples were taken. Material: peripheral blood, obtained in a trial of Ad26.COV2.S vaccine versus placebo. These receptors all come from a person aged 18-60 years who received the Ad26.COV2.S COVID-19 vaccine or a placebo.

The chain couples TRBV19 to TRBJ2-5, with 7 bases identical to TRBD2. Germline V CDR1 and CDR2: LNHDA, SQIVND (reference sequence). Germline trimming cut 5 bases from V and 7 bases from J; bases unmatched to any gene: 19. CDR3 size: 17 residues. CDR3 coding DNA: TGTGCCAGTAGTCTAAGAGGCTTCGGGTTGGGCGGGGGGACCCAGTACTTC. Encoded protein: CASSLRGFGLGGGTQYF.

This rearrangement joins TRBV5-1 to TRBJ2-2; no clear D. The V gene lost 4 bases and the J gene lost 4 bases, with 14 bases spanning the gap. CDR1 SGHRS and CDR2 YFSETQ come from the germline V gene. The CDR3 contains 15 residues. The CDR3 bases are TGCGCCAGCAGCCCGGACCGACCGGGCACCGGGGAGCTGTTTTTT. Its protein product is CASSPDRPGTGELFF.

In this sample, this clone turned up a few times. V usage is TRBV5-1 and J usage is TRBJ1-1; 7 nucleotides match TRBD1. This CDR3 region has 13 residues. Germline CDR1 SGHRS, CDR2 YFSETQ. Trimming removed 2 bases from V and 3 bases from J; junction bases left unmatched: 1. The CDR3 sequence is CASSFTGDTEAFF. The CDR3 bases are TGCGCCAGCAGCTTTACAGGGGACACTGAAGCTTTCTTT.

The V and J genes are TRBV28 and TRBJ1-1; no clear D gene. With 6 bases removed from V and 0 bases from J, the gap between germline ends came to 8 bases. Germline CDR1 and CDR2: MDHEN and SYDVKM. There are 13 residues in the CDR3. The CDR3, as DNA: TGTGCCAGCAGGATGGCCCTGAACACTGAAGCTTTCTTT. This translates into CASRMALNTEAFF.

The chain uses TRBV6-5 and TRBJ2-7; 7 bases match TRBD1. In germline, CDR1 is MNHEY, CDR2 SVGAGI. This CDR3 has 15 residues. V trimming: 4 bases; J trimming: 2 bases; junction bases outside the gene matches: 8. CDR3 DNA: TGTGCCAGCAGTTCCCCGACAGGGAAAGCCTACGAGCAGTACTTC. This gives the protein CASSSPTGKAYEQYF.

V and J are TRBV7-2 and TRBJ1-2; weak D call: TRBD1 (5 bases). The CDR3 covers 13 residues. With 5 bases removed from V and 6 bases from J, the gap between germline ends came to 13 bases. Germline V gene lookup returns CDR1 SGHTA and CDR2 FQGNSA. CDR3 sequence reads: CASSRSGFDGYTF. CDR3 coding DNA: TGTGCCAGCAGCAGATCAGGGTTCGATGGCTACACCTTC.

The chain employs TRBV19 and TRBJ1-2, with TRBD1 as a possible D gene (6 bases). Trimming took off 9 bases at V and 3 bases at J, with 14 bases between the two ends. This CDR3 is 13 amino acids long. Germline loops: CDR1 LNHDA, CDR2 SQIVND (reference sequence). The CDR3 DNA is TGTGCCAGCAACCAGGACAGCTACTATGGCTACACCTTC. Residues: CASNQDSYYGYTF. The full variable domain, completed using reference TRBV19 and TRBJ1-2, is DGGITQSPKYLFRKEGQNVTLSCEQNLNHDAMYWYRQDPGQGLRLIYYSQIVNDFQKGDIAEGYSVSREKKESFPLTVTSAQKNPTAFYLCASNQDSYYGYTFGSGTRLTVV.

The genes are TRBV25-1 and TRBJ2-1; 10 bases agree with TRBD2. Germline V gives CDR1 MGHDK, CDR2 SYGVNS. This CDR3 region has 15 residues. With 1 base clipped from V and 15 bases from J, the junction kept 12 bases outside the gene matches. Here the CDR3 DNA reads TGTGCCAGCAGTGAATCAGCGGGCGGTAGCGGGAGGAGGTTCTTC. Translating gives CASSESAGGSGRRFF. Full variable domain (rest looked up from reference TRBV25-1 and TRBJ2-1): EADIYQTPRYLVIGTGKKITLECSQTMGHDKMYWYQQDPGMELHLIHYSYGVNSTEKGDLSSESTVSRIRTEHFPLTLESARPSHTSQYLCASSESAGGSGRRFFGPGTRLTVL.

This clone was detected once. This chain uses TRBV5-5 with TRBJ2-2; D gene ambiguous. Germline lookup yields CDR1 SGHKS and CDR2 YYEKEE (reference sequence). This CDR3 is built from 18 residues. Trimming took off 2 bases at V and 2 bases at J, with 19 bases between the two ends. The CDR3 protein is CASSFNVGKGYNTGELFF. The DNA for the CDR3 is TGTGCCAGCAGCTTTAACGTGGGGAAAGGTTACAACACCGGGGAGCTGTTTTTT. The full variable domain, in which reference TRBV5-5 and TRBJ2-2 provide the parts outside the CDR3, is DAGVTQSPTHLIKTRGQQVTLRCSPISGHKSVSWYQQVLGQGPQFIFQYYEKEERGRGNFPDRFSARQFPNYSSELNVNALLLGDSALYLCASSFNVGKGYNTGELFFGEGSRLTVL.

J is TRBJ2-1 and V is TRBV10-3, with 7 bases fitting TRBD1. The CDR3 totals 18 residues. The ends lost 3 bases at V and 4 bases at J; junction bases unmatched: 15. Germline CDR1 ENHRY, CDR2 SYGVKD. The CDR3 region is CAISDKSPGQSIYNEQFF. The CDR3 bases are TGTGCCATCAGTGATAAGTCACCGGGACAGTCCATATACAATGAGCAGTTCTTC.

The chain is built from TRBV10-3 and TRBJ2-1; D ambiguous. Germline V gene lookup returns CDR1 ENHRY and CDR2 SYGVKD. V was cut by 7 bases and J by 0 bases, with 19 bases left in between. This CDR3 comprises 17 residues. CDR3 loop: CAINAGKGSSSYNEQFF. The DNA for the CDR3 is TGTGCCATCAACGCAGGTAAAGGCTCGAGCTCCTACAATGAGCAGTTCTTC.

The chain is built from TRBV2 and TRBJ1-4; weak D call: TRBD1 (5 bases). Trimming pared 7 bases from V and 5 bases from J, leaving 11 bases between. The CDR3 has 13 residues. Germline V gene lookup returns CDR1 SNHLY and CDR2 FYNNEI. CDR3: CASNMGRNEKLFF. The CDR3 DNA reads TGTGCCAGCAATATGGGACGGAATGAAAAACTGTTTTTT. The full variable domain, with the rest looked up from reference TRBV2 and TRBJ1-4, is EPEVTQTPSHQVTQMGQEVILRCVPISNHLYFYWYRQILGQKVEFLVSFYNNEISEKSEIFDDQFSVERPDGSNFTLKIRSTKLEDSAMYFCASNMGRNEKLFFGSGTQLSVL.

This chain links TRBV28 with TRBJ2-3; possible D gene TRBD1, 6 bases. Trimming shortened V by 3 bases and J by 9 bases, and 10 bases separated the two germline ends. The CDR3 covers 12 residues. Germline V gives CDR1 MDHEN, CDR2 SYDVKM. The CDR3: CASSFRGTTQYF. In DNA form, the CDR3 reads TGTGCCAGCAGTTTTAGGGGGACAACGCAGTATTTT. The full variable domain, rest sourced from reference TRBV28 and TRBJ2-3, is DVKVTQSSRYLVKRTGEKVFLECVQDMDHENMFWYRQDPGLGLRLIYFSYDVKMKEKGDIPEGYSVSREKKERFSLILESASTNQTSMYLCASSFRGTTQYFGPGTRLTVL.

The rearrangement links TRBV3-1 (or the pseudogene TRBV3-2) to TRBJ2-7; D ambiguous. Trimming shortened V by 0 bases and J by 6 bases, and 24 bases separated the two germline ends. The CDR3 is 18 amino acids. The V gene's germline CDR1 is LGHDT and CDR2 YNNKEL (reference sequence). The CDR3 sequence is CASSQEVSGPLSIGEQYF. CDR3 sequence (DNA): TGTGCCAGCAGCCAAGAGGTGTCTGGACCCCTCTCGATTGGCGAGCAGTACTTC.

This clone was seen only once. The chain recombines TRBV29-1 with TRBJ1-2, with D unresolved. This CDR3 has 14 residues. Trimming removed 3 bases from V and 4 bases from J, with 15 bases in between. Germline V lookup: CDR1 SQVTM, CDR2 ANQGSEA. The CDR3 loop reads CSVEPKGSFYGYTF. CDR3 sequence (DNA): TGCAGCGTTGAGCCGAAAGGCTCATTCTATGGCTACACCTTC.

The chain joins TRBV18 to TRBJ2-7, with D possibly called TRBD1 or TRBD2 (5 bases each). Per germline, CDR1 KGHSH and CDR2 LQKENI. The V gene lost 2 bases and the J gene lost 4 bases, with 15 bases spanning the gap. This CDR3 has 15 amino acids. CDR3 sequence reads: CASSPAGTTSYEQYF. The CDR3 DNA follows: TGTGCCAGCTCACCAGCCGGGACCACCTCTTACGAGCAGTACTTC.

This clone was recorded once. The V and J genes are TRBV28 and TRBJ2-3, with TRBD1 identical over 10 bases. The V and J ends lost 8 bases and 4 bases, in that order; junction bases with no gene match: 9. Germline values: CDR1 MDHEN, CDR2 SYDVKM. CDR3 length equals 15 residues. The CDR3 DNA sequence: TGTGCCAGCCCCCCGGGGACAGGGGAACCAGATACGCAGTATTTT. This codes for CASPPGTGEPDTQYF.

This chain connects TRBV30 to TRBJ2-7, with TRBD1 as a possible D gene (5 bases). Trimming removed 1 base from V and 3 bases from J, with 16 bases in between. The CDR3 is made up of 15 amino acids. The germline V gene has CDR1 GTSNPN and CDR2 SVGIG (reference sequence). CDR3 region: CAWSASARAVYEQYF. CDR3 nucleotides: TGTGCCTGGAGTGCATCCGCCAGGGCAGTCTACGAGCAGTACTTC.

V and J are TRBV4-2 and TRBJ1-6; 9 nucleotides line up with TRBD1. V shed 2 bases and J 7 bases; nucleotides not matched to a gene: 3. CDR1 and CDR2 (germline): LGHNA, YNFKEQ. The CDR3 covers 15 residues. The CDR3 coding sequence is TGTGCCAGCAGCCAAACCGGGACAGGGAATTCACCCCTCCACTTT. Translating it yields CASSQTGTGNSPLHF.

The DNA of the CDR3 is TGTGCCAGCAGTTACTACAGGGGAAGCTACGAGCAGTACTTC. It yields the protein CASSYYRGSYEQYF. The chain links TRBV6-2 or TRBV6-3 to TRBJ2-7, with 7 bases identical to TRBD1. Germline V lookup: CDR1 MNHEY, CDR2 SVGEGT. CDR3 size: 14 residues. Unmatched junction bases numbered 3, after V lost 1 base and J lost 3 bases.

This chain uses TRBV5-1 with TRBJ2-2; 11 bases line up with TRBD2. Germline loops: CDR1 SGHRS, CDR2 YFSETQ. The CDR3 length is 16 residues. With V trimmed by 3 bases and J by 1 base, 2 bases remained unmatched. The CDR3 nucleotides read TGCGCCAGCAGCTGGGGGACTAGCGGGAACACCGGGGAGCTGTTTTTT. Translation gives CASSWGTSGNTGELFF.

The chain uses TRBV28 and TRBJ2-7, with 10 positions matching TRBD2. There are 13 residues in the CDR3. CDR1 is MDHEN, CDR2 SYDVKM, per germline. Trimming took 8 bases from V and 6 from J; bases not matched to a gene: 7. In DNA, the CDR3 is TGTGCCAGCGGTAGCGGGAGGACCTTCGAGCAGTACTTC. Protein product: CASGSGRTFEQYF.

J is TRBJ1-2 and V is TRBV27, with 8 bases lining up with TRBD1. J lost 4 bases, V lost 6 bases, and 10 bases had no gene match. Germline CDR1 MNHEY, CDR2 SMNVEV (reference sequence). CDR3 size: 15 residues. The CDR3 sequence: CASSGQGTGLYGYTF. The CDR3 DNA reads TGTGCCAGCAGCGGACAGGGAACGGGTCTCTATGGCTACACCTTC.

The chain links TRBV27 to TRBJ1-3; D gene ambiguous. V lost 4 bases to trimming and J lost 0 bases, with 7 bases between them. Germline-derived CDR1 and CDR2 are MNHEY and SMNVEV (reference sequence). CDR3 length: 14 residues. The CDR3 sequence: CASSSPSSGNTIYF. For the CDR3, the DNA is TGTGCCAGCAGTTCACCCAGCTCTGGAAACACCATATATTTT.

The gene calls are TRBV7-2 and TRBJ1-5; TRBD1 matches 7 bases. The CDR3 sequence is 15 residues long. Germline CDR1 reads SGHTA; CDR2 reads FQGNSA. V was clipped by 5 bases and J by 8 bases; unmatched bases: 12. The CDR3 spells CASSPLDRDRKPQHF. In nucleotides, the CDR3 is TGTGCCAGCAGCCCACTTGACAGGGACAGAAAGCCCCAGCATTTT.

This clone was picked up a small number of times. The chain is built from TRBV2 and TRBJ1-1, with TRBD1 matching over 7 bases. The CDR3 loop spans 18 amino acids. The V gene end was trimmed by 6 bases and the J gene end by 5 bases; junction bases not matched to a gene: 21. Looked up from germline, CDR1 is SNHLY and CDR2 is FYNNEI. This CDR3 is CASRERVAPGGIRTEAFF. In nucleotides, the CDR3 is TGTGCCAGCAGGGAGCGGGTCGCCCCAGGGGGGATAAGGACTGAAGCTTTCTTT.

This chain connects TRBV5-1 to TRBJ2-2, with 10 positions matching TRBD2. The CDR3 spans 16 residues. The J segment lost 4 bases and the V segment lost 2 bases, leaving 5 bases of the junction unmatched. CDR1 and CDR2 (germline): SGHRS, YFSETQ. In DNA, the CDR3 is TGCGCCAGCAGCTTTTTGGCTAGCGGGGGCACCGGGGAGCTGTTTTTT. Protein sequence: CASSFLASGGTGELFF.